This TCR beta chain originates from a study of Ad26.COV2.S vaccination and SARS-CoV-2 variants. About the research overall: In the COV1001 trial, the donor was in the Ad26.COV2.S arm.

TCRdb's table, derived via immunoSEQ multiplex PCR, lists solely in-frame clones and lacks some. The sample comprises a few hundred thousand clones, 83% of which are singletons, and about 7.4% rests with the top ten. Described treatment: some 19 received Ad26.COV2.S at low or high dose, single or two shots; roughly 5 received placebo; per-sample allocation not given. Sample collection was performed on day 63 after the first vaccine or placebo injection. Turning to this clone: Its antigen is currently unknown.

Study-wide points: Post-vaccination spike-specific CD8+ and CD4+ T cell responses reportedly had substantial breadth. Total T cell responses were possibly underestimated by TCR breadth and depth analyses. Whether participants received vaccine or placebo, their non-spike TCR breadth was similar.

The sequences come from peripheral blood, collected in a trial of Ad26.COV2.S vaccine versus placebo. The receptor was isolated from a person aged 18 to 65 who received the Ad26.COV2.S COVID-19 vaccine or a placebo.

The CDR3 DNA sequence: TGTGCCAGTCTCCGGGACAGGGCTATGAATGAGCAGTTCTTC. Translating gives CASLRDRAMNEQFF. The rearrangement links TRBV7-2 to TRBJ2-1, with TRBD1 matching over 9 bases. Germline trimming cut 9 bases from V and 7 bases from J; bases unmatched to any gene: 10. Looked up from germline, CDR1 is SGHTA and CDR2 is FQGNSA. This CDR3 spans 14 amino acids.